This TCR beta chain was captured by sequencing in a study of T cell responses to AZD1222 COVID-19 vaccine. This table comes from immunoSEQ multiplex PCR, and its TCRdb copy is limited to in-frame clones, with some not included. The sample lists 130,000 to 150,000 clones; about 81% were seen once. Study-wide results and caveats: Spike was spanned by vaccine-associated CD4 TCRs, with dominance at 160-218 and 743-854.

A remark on this clone: Its antigen is currently unknown.

CDR3 length: 11 residues. Germline CDR1 is SGDLS and CDR2 is YYNGEE. V lost 3 bases to trimming and J lost 11 bases, with 11 bases between them. The genes are TRBV9 and TRBJ1-2, with D tentatively TRBD1 (5 bases). Source: peripheral blood, taken on day 0 of MenACWY control vaccination. The receptor's source is an adult in good health. In nucleotides, the CDR3 is TGTGCCAGCAGCGCTCTGGGGGGTTACACCTTC. Translated: CASSALGGYTF.